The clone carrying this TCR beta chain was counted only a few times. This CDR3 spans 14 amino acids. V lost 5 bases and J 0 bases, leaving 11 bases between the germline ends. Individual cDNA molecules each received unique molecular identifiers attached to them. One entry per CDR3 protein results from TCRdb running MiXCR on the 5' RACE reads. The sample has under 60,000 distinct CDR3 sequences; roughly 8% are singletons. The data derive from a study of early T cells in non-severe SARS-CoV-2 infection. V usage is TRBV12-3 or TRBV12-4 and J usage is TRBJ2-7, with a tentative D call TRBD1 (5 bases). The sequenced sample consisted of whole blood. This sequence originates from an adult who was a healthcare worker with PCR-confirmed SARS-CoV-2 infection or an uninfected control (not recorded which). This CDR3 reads CASSNRLSSYEQYF. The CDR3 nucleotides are TGTGCCAGCAGTAACAGGTTGAGCTCCTACGAGCAGTACTTC.